These 2 T cell receptor beta chains share one sample of origin, sequenced in a study of memory CD4+ T cells and cytomegalovirus serostatus. Single viable CD3+CD4+CD8-CD45RO+ cells were sorted as the memory CD4+ T cells. Libraries were prepared by immunoSEQ multiplex PCR; TCRdb keeps only in-frame clonotypes and omits some of them. The sample lists some 80,000 clones; 65% to 85% were seen once. The sample comprised memory CD4+ T cells from blood. Receptors originate from an adult in good health and CMV-seronegative.

This sequence joins TRBV7-8 and TRBJ1-3; weak D call: TRBD1 (5 bases). Trimming took off 0 bases at V and 1 base at J, with 19 bases between the two ends. The CDR3 is 19 amino acids. From germline, CDR1 is SGHVS and CDR2 FQNEAQ. CDR3 DNA sequence: TGTGCCAGCAGCTTAGCGCGATCTCTCCGGGGGGTTTCTGGAAACACCATATATTTT. The encoded protein is CASSLARSLRGVSGNTIYF.

This clone was found once. The genes are TRBV19 and TRBJ2-4, with 8 bases identical to TRBD1. This CDR3 contains 15 residues. V was clipped by 6 bases and J by 8 bases; unmatched bases: 12. The germline gives CDR1 LNHDA, CDR2 SQIVND (reference sequence). CDR3 in DNA: TGTGCCAGTAGCGGGGGTCGGACAGGGATTGACATTCAGTACTTC. Residues: CASSGGRTGIDIQYF.